The 23 T cell receptor beta chains listed next were all sequenced from one sample in a study of blood T cell repertoires in COVID-19. Data came from immunoSEQ multiplex PCR; TCRdb stores just in-frame clones and leaves some out. The table shows about 130,000 clones, with under 95% occurring only once. The sample was peripheral blood. The receptors come from a man in his forties or fifties with active COVID-19.

The chain couples TRBV25-1 to TRBJ2-1; TRBD2 matches 8 bases. The length of the CDR3 is 16 residues. Germline assignment: CDR1 MGHDK and CDR2 SYGVNS. The V gene end was trimmed by 3 bases and the J gene end by 8 bases; junction bases not matched to a gene: 12. CDR3 loop: CASSDPSGSSSDEQFF. CDR3 nucleotides: TGTGCCAGCAGTGACCCGAGCGGGAGTAGCTCAGATGAGCAGTTCTTC. Drawing the rest from reference TRBV25-1 and TRBJ2-1, the complete variable domain is EADIYQTPRYLVIGTGKKITLECSQTMGHDKMYWYQQDPGMELHLIHYSYGVNSTEKGDLSSESTVSRIRTEHFPLTLESARPSHTSQYLCASSDPSGSSSDEQFFGPGTRLTVL.

J is TRBJ2-1 and V is TRBV11-3; 8 bases match TRBD2. Germline V gene data show CDR1 as SGHNT and CDR2 as YENEEA. The CDR3 extends over 15 amino acids. The ends lost 5 bases at V and 7 bases at J; junction bases unmatched: 10. CDR3 DNA sequence: TGTGCCAGCAGCCCCCCCGATAAGCGGGAGAATGAGCAGTTCTTC. Encoded protein: CASSPPDKRENEQFF.

The chain joins TRBV7-9 to TRBJ1-5; TRBD1 matches 8 bases. The ends lost 5 bases at V and 3 bases at J; junction bases unmatched: 15. Germline CDR1 is SEHNR and CDR2 is FQNEAQ (reference sequence). This CDR3 has 18 residues. The CDR3 DNA sequence: TGTGCCAGCAGCACGAACCGGGACAGGAGTTCGAACAATCAGCCCCAGCATTTT. It yields the protein CASSTNRDRSSNNQPQHF.

V and J are TRBV2 and TRBJ2-7; 8 bases agree with TRBD2. The CDR3 has 13 amino acids. Per the germline V gene, CDR1 is SNHLY and CDR2 is FYNNEI. Trimming at V came to 8 bases and at J to 0 bases, leaving 3 bases not matched to a gene. The CDR3 loop reads CASAGGSSYEQYV. The CDR3 DNA is TGTGCCAGCGCGGGGGGTAGCTCCTACGAGCAGTACGTC.

This sequence joins TRBV9 and TRBJ2-2; no clear D. The V gene lost 0 bases and the J gene lost 2 bases, with 8 bases spanning the gap. There are 15 residues in the CDR3. Looked up from germline, CDR1 is SGDLS and CDR2 is YYNGEE. For the CDR3, the DNA is TGTGCCAGCAGCGTAGTAGACACTAACACCGGGGAGCTGTTTTTT. Translating it yields CASSVVDTNTGELFF. Drawing the rest from reference TRBV9 and TRBJ2-2, the complete variable domain is DSGVTQTPKHLITATGQRVTLRCSPRSGDLSVYWYQQSLDQGLQFLIQYYNGEERAKGNILERFSAQQFPDLHSELNLSSLELGDSALYFCASSVVDTNTGELFFGEGSRLTVL.

This clone was observed a few times. This chain links TRBV3-1 (or the pseudogene TRBV3-2) with TRBJ1-3; D is unclear. The V gene's germline CDR1 is LGHDT and CDR2 YNNKEL (reference sequence). Trimming cost V 0 bases and J 0 bases, with 6 bases left between them. This CDR3 has 15 residues. This CDR3 is CASSQEYNSGNTIYF. The DNA of the CDR3 is TGTGCCAGCAGCCAAGAATACAACTCTGGAAACACCATATATTTT.

The chain combines TRBV7-8 with TRBJ2-1; no definite D call. This CDR3 has 14 amino acids. Per germline, CDR1 SGHVS and CDR2 FQNEAQ. The ends were cut back, 3 bases at V and 5 bases at J, with 11 bases in the middle. CDR3: CASSFITENNEQFF. CDR3 DNA: TGTGCCAGCAGCTTCATCACAGAAAACAATGAGCAGTTCTTC.

The chain combines TRBV14 with TRBJ2-2, with 10 bases matching TRBD2. This CDR3 comprises 16 residues. Trimming removed 4 bases from V and 2 bases from J; junction bases left unmatched: 4. Germline CDR1 is SGHDN and CDR2 is FVKESK. For the CDR3, the DNA is TGTGCCAGCAGCCGAGCGGGAGGGTTCAACACCGGGGAGCTGTTTTTT. Its translation is CASSRAGGFNTGELFF. Combining the CDR3 with reference TRBV14 and TRBJ2-2 gives the whole variable domain EAGVTQFPSHSVIEKGQTVTLRCDPISGHDNLYWYRRVMGKEIKFLLHFVKESKQDESGMPNNRFLAERTGGTYSTLKVQPAELEDSGVYFCASSRAGGFNTGELFFGEGSRLTVL.

The chain joins TRBV24-1 to TRBJ2-3; 9 nucleotides match TRBD1. The CDR3 consists of 16 residues. Germline CDR1 reads KGHDR; CDR2 reads SFDVKD. V trimming: 4 bases; J trimming: 5 bases; junction bases outside the gene matches: 9. The CDR3 DNA follows: TGTGCCACCAGTGACCCAACAGGGGGCGTAAGAGATACGCAGTATTTT. Its protein is CATSDPTGGVRDTQYF.

The count of this clone is one. The chain uses TRBV28 and TRBJ2-7; 9 bases align to TRBD2. J gave up 6 bases and V 5 bases, and 2 bases lay outside the gene matches. CDR1 and CDR2 from the germline V gene are MDHEN and SYDVKM. The CDR3 consists of 12 residues. The CDR3 region has the DNA TGTGCCAGCAGTACGACTAGCGGCGAGCAGTACGTC. Translating it yields CASSTTSGEQYV.

The J gene is TRBJ1-3, the V gene TRBV2; D is possibly TRBD1 (6 bases). Germline V gene data show CDR1 as SNHLY and CDR2 as FYNNEI. V lost 6 bases to trimming and J lost 4 bases, with 13 bases between them. CDR3 length equals 14 residues. Written as DNA, the CDR3 is TGTGCCAGCAGCGGACAGATTCTCGGAAACACCATATATTTT. Protein: CASSGQILGNTIYF.

The chain uses TRBV12-3 or TRBV12-4 and TRBJ2-1, with D unclear. V was shortened by 5 bases and J by 6 bases, with 11 bases between the two germline ends. CDR3 length: 13 amino acids. CDR3 sequence (DNA): TGTGCCAGCAGTCTATATAGCAGCAATGAGCAGTTCTTC. Its translation: CASSLYSSNEQFF.

The CDR3 protein is CAIGQGAAGELFF. CDR3 nucleotide sequence: TGTGCCATCGGACAGGGGGCGGCCGGGGAGCTGTTTTTT. The chain carries TRBV10-3 and TRBJ2-2; 11 bases agree with TRBD1. The germline gives CDR1 ENHRY, CDR2 SYGVKD. The trim removed 8 bases at V and 6 bases at J, leaving 2 bases unmatched. The CDR3 consists of 13 residues.

V and J are TRBV27 and TRBJ2-5, with 8 bases matching TRBD2. Germline V gene data show CDR1 as MNHEY and CDR2 as SMNVEV (reference sequence). J was trimmed by 1 base and V by 4 bases; bases with no gene match: 2. The CDR3 loop spans 14 amino acids. CDR3 in amino acids: CASSYSGGQETQYF. CDR3 nucleotides: TGTGCCAGCAGTTACAGCGGGGGCCAAGAGACCCAGTACTTC.

This clone was counted a single time. CDR3 protein: CASRQGASGGETQYF. CDR3 nucleotide sequence: TGTGCCAGCAGGCAGGGGGCTAGCGGGGGAGAGACCCAGTACTTC. The chain recombines TRBV2 with TRBJ2-5; 10 nucleotides line up with TRBD2. There are 15 residues in the CDR3. V gave up 6 bases and J gave up 4 bases; unmatched junction bases: 8. In germline, CDR1 is SNHLY, CDR2 FYNNEI.

The V and J genes are TRBV5-4 and TRBJ2-7; 10 bases agree with TRBD1. Germline trimming cut 3 bases from V and 0 bases from J; bases unmatched to any gene: 3. The length of the CDR3 is 15 residues. The germline V gene encodes CDR1 SGHNT and CDR2 YYREEE (reference sequence). The CDR3 sequence is CASSWDRGGSYEQYF. The CDR3 coding sequence is TGTGCCAGCAGCTGGGACAGGGGAGGCTCCTACGAGCAGTACTTC.

The chain couples TRBV19 to TRBJ1-4; 10 nucleotides agree with TRBD1. This CDR3 comprises 16 residues. The trim removed 2 bases at V and 7 bases at J, leaving 7 bases unmatched. From germline, CDR1 is LNHDA and CDR2 SQIVND (reference sequence). CDR3 loop: CASSIRRQGAFEKLFF. The CDR3 DNA reads as TGTGCCAGTAGTATAAGACGACAGGGGGCGTTTGAAAAACTGTTTTTT.

The J gene is TRBJ1-1, the V gene TRBV5-1, with 8 bases that match TRBD1. This CDR3 is built from 17 residues. The germline gives CDR1 SGHRS, CDR2 YFSETQ. Trimming cost V 0 bases and J 4 bases; bases outside gene matches: 11. The CDR3 reads CASSLVPAGTGGTEAFF. The CDR3 DNA reads TGCGCCAGCAGCTTGGTTCCTGCAGGTACAGGGGGCACTGAAGCTTTCTTT.

DNA of the CDR3: TGTGCCAGCAGCCATGGACAGAATAATTCACCCCTCCACTTT. This gives the protein CASSHGQNNSPLHF. The chain carries TRBV3-1 (or the pseudogene TRBV3-2) and TRBJ1-6, with D possibly being TRBD1 (6 bases). The length of the CDR3 is 14 residues. Germline V lookup: CDR1 LGHDT, CDR2 YNNKEL (reference sequence). V was clipped by 3 bases and J by 5 bases, with 8 bases between them.

The chain recombines TRBV29-1 with TRBJ2-1; TRBD2 is a possible D gene (5 bases). The CDR3 loop spans 10 amino acids. Germline CDR1 reads SQVTM; CDR2 reads ANQGSEA. Between the trimmed V and J ends, which lost 5 bases and 12 bases, there was a span of 11 bases. CDR3 sequence (DNA): TGCAGCGTTCGGACTCGCTCGCAGTTCTTC. Protein sequence: CSVRTRSQFF.

This clone appeared a few times. The chain recombines TRBV23-1 with TRBJ1-2; no definite D call. TRBV23-1 is an ORF, with its function uncertain. The CDR3 sequence is 17 residues long. Trimming pared 2 bases from V and 5 bases from J, leaving 21 bases between. The DNA for the CDR3 is TGCGCCAGCAGTCAAGTCTCCCGGGAGGAGGGAGAGTATGGCTACACCTTC. This gives the protein CASSQVSREEGEYGYTF.

The chain employs TRBV24-1 and TRBJ2-3; TRBD2 agrees at 13 bases. CDR1 is KGHDR, CDR2 SFDVKD, per germline. V was clipped by 4 bases and J by 6 bases; unmatched bases: 6. The length of the CDR3 is 16 residues. Here the CDR3 reads CATSDGTSGARDTQYF. In nucleotides, the CDR3 is TGTGCCACCAGTGACGGGACTAGCGGGGCCCGGGATACGCAGTATTTT.

V is TRBV12-5 and J is TRBJ2-3, with 8 bases lining up with TRBD2. The CDR3 loop spans 13 amino acids. Unmatched junction bases numbered 5, after V lost 6 bases and J lost 6 bases. Per the germline V gene, CDR1 is LGHNT and CDR2 is FRNRAP. CDR3 protein: CASGQRGRDTQYF. CDR3 DNA sequence: TGTGCTAGTGGCCAGCGGGGGAGGGATACGCAGTATTTT.